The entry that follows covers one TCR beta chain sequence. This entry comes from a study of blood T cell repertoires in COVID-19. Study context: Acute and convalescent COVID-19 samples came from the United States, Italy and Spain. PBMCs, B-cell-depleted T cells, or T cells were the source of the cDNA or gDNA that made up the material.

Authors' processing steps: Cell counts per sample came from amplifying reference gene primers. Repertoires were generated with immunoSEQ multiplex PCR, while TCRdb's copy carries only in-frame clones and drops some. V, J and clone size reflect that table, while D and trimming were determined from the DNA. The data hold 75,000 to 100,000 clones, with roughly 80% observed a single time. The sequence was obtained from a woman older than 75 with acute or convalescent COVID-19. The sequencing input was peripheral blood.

CDR3 coding DNA: TGTGCCAGCAGTTACTTCACTACAAAAGAGACCCAGTACTTC. Encoded protein: CASSYFTTKETQYF. The V call is TRBV6-2 or TRBV6-3, the J call TRBJ2-5; D is undetermined. The CDR3 consists of 14 residues. Looked up from germline, CDR1 is MNHEY and CDR2 is SVGEGT. V was cut by 1 base and J by 3 bases, with 9 bases left in between.